This T cell receptor beta chain was sequenced in a study of prognosis after radiotherapy for stage I lung cancer. Whole-study findings and limits: Differing TRBV and TRBJ gene usage was reportedly seen between patients with and without metastases.

Germline-derived CDR1 and CDR2 are MNHEY and SVGAGI. The V gene lost 0 bases and the J gene lost 0 bases, with 8 bases spanning the gap. The CDR3 has 15 residues. By two-round multiplex PCR, the TCR beta CDR3 was amplified from genomic DNA. Every TRBV and TRBJ gene had its own specific primer in first-round PCR. MiXCR, run by TCRdb on the multiplex PCR reads, gives a single entry per CDR3 protein. Among some 60,000 distinct CDR3 sequences, around a quarter were seen once, and the ten largest hold 7.5%. Node-negative status on CT and PET/CT applied to all patients, none having prior chemotherapy, radiotherapy or other malignancies. Blood, roughly 6 milliliters, was collected at each of two time points. As to this clonotype: The antigen remains undetermined. Given the absence of the conserved phenylalanine or tryptophan at the CDR3 end, a read error is likely.

The source of this sequence is a donor aged 50 or older with non-small cell lung cancer. This material consisted of PBMCs, taken before or after stereotactic body radiation therapy (not recorded which). The rearrangement joins TRBV6-5 to TRBJ2-5, with D hard to call. The CDR3 DNA sequence: TGTGCCAGCAGTTACTCGGGTCTGTACCAAGAGACCCAGTACCTC. It codes for CASSYSGLYQETQYL.